This T cell receptor (beta chain) appears in the sequencing data of a study of regulatory T cells in long-lasting Graves disease. Study-wide results and caveats: In persistent patients, shared public clonotypes (more than 2,500) outnumbered those in new patients (966). Patients with persistent disease showed a bias toward TRBV28, TRBJ1-2 and TRBJ2-5.

Arm-PCR with iRepertoire HTBI primers amplified the CDR3 regions for these TCR beta libraries. Each CDR3 protein gets one entry after TCRdb re-called the multiplex PCR reads with MiXCR. Of 500,000 or so distinct CDR3 sequences listed, 12% to 15% are singletons. Regarding time point: newly diagnosed GD, antithyroid drugs for less than 3 months. Extracted RNA from PBMCs served as the source of the TCR library. Staff drew about 8.9 milliliters of peripheral blood into EDTA tubes. On this clonotype: The target antigen is unknown.

V trimming: 10 bases; J trimming: 5 bases; junction bases outside the gene matches: 10. The CDR3 extends over 15 amino acids. Germline loops: CDR1 MNHEY, CDR2 SVGEGT. The sample was also linked to a second study, of T cells in Graves' hyperthyroidism and ophthalmopathy. That work adds: Researchers found most expanded thyroid clonotypes above 0.001 in blood as well.

Source: peripheral blood mononuclear cells (PBMCs), taken at new diagnosis, from a patient treated with antithyroid drugs. The sequence derives from a woman aged 50 to 60 with Graves disease. The chain couples TRBV6-2 or TRBV6-3 to TRBJ2-6; 8 bases line up with TRBD1. DNA of the CDR3: TGTGCCACCCGGTCAGGGGGCAGAAGGGCCAACGTCCTGACTTTC. As protein: CATRSGGRRANVLTF.